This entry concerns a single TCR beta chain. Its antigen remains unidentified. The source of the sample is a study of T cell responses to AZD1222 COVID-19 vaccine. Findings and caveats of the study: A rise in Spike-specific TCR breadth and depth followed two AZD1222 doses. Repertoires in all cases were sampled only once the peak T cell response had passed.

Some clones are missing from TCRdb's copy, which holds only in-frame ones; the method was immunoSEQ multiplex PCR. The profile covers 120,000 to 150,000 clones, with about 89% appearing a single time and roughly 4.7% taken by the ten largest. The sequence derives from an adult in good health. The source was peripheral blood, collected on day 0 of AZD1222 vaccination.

In DNA, the CDR3 is TGTGCCAGTAGTACCCAAGCCTCAGGGGAACTCTATAATTCACCCCTCCACTTT. It translates to CASSTQASGELYNSPLHF. The chain recombines TRBV19 with TRBJ1-6; maybe TRBD1 (6 bases). This CDR3 has 18 residues. Trimming removed 4 bases from V and 3 bases from J, with 19 bases in between. Germline V CDR1 and CDR2: LNHDA, SQIVND (reference sequence).